This T cell receptor beta chain was identified during a study of a mutant IDH1 vaccine in newly diagnosed glioma. Looking at the study overall: Vaccination started 4-6 weeks after radiotherapy alone, or with temozolomide cycles.

Time point described: week 11, during vaccination. Doses consisted of 300 ug of mutant IDH1 20-mer peptide each, paired with topical imiquimod. Those who donated had recent WHO grade 3 or 4 IDH1-mutant, ATRX-lost astrocytomas. Regarding this clone: Its target is unknown.

TCRdb keeps only in-frame clones here, not all; method: immunoSEQ multiplex PCR. The table shows some 60,000 clones, with roughly 80% occurring only once. This CDR3 spans 15 amino acids. V gave up 4 bases and J gave up 1 base, with 12 bases separating them. Germline V lookup: CDR1 SGHDT, CDR2 YYEEEE. Findings of the study overall: Across multiple MHC alleles, 93.3% of patients had vaccine-induced responses.

This receptor was identified in a man aged 25-40 years with glioma. Sequencing used PBMCs, obtained from a glioma patient whose treatment included an IDH1 peptide vaccine. This rearrangement joins TRBV5-6 to TRBJ1-3, with D perhaps TRBD1 (6 bases). CDR3: CASSRGTRSGNTIYF. CDR3 DNA sequence: TGTGCCAGCAGCCGTGGGACAAGATCTGGAAACACCATATATTTT.